This T cell receptor (beta chain) originates from a study of shared clonotypes between healthy human individuals. The wider study: The donor pool was made up of two women and three men aged 18 to 49. The study's findings and limits: The represented genetic and exposure-history diversity was limited by the small number of donors.

Clones were sequenced by immunoSEQ multiplex PCR, and TCRdb holds only the in-frame ones, with some missing. Found here are just under 350,000 clones, 73% of them singletons; the top ten hold roughly a tenth. Looked up from germline, CDR1 is ENHRY and CDR2 is SYGVKD. Between the trimmed V and J ends, which lost 0 bases and 4 bases, there was a span of 6 bases. The CDR3 totals 14 residues. This clone was observed once. The antigen is unknown. The TCR sequence derives from a young man in good health. Sample: memory CD4+ T cells sorted from blood. Subset here: CD45RA-negative fraction. The chain joins TRBV10-3 to TRBJ1-4; D not resolved. CDR3 nucleotides: TGTGCCATCAGTGAGTCCCCTCTTAATGAAAAACTGTTTTTT. It is translated as CAISESPLNEKLFF.